The present entry profiles one T cell receptor beta chain with its context. Its antigen remains unidentified. CVID was diagnosed by standard criteria: serum IgG, IgA and/or IgM reduced below normal range, plus specific antibody deficiency. The CVID group comprised about 46 subjects, approximately 15 female and roughly 30 male, aged about 9 to 65 years with a mean age of 40. Most of the CVID patients and most of the healthy controls were of Caucasian heritage. At the time of study participation, every CVID subject had been on replacement immunoglobulin therapy for one year or longer. At the time of blood collection, no CVID subject was ill or was being treated with immunomodulatory or immunosuppressive medication. From each donor, roughly 4.5 to 9 ml of heparinized peripheral whole blood was collected. TCRbeta CDR3 repertoires were sequenced from genomic DNA of adults with common variable immune deficiency (CVID) and healthy adult controls. To isolate peripheral blood mononuclear cells, diluted blood was subjected to density centrifugation over Hypaque 1077 or Ficoll-Paque. Unsorted mononuclear cells served as the source of genomic DNA, which was extracted either by Qiagen column purification or by a centrifugation-based method.

The source of the sample is a study of T cell clonality in common variable immunodeficiency (dated by TCRdb to between 2014 and 2016). Study-wide conclusions, independent of this receptor: CVID subjects shared fewer TCRbeta clones with each other than healthy controls did (p < 0.0001). Correlations between repertoire features and clinical complications were limited by patient heterogeneity within the CVID cohort. Even though DNA input was equal, the average per sample came to 82,000 or so unique sequences for controls compared with about 31,547 for CVID samples. Reportedly, TCRbeta sequences from CVID had fewer deletions and N-nucleotide insertions, and highly modified clones with 13 or more V deletions were absent from CVID. TCRbeta clonality was higher in CVID subjects than in healthy controls (t-test p = 0.018), and the increase was most characteristic of about a third of subjects. According to the authors, finding the cause of the higher clonality in CVID would require sequencing the repertoires of T cell subpopulations.

CVID samples and control samples contributed equivalent amounts of genomic DNA as sequencing input. For every sample, a 60 bp segment covering the rearranged TCRbeta CDR3 region was amplified and then sequenced. TCRbeta amplification used the immunoSEQ assay, a bias-corrected multiplex PCR with high-throughput sequencing. The source study handled its data this way. Every unique nucleotide sequence counted as a clone and was annotated with V, D and J genes, copy number and frequency. Sequences were labeled productive if in frame, and non-productive if out of frame or containing stop codons. As previously described, clonality was calculated on the basis of Shannon's entropy. The predicted amino acid sequences of productive clones were used to derive the mean CDR3 Kyte-Doolittle hydropathy. Hierarchical clustering of scaled V gene usage was performed with the R hclust function using Manhattan distance and complete linkage. Sharing of clones by CDR3 amino acid sequence was evaluated by resampling 12 repertoires per group over 100 rounds. The repertoires were searched for over 55 published EBV-specific and a few hundred published CMV-specific TCRbeta sequences. Two CVID samples yielding fewer than 10,000 sequences were excluded from analysis, leaving a few dozen CVID repertoires. Not all clones reach the TCRdb copy of this immuneACCESS table, which keeps in-frame sequences only. Checked studies attribute under half of the gap to unresolved V genes and leave the rest unexplained. From that table come the V and J calls and clone size; the DNA was used to work out D and trimming. The table puts about 20,000 clones in this sample, none counted just once. 2% to 3% of the sample is taken by the ten largest.

Input material: peripheral blood mononuclear cells. The sequence was collected from a human donor with common variable immunodeficiency.

The CDR3 sequence is CASSRNSGGSYNEQFF. CDR3 DNA (partial): TGTGCCAGTAGTAGAAATAGCGGAGGCTCCTACAATGAG. The rearrangement combines TRBV19 with TRBJ2-1; the best D guess is TRBD2, with 6 bases matching. Read coverage stops 3 residues before the CDR3 terminus; the germline J gene supplies the remainder. CDR1 LNHDA and CDR2 SQIVND are derived from the germline V gene (reference sequence). Taken from cysteine to phenylalanine, the CDR3 has 16 residues. Only the CDR3 bases that were read are kept: 39 of them, in frame from base 1. A distance of 13 bases separates the germline ends of V and J, which lose 4 bases and 0 bases respectively.